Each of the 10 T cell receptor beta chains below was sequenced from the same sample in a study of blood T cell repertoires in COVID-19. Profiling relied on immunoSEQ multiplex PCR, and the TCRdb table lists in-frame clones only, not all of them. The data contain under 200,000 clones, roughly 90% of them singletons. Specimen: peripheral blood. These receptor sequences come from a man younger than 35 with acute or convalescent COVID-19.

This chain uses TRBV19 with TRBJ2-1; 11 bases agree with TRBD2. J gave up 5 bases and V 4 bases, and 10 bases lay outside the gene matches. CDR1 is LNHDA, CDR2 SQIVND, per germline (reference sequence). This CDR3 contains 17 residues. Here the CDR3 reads CASSTVAGGSVDNEQFF. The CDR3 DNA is TGTGCCAGTAGTACGGTAGCGGGGGGGAGCGTGGACAATGAGCAGTTCTTC.

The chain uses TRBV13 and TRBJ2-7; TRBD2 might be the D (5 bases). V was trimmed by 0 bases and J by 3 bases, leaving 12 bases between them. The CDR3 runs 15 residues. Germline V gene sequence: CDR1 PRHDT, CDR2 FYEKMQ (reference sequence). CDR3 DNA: TGTGCCAGCAGCTTAGGGGGAGTACCCCTCTACGAGCAGTACTTC. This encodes CASSLGGVPLYEQYF.

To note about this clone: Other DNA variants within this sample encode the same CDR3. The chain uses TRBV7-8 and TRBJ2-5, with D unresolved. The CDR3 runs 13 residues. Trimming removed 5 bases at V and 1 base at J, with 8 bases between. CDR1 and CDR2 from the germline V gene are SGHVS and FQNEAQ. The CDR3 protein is CASSPPIQETQYF. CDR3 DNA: TGTGCCAGCAGCCCCCCTATCCAAGAGACCCAGTACTTC.

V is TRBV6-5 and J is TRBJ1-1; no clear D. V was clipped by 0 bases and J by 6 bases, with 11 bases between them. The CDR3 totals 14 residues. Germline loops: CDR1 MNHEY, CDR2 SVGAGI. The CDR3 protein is CASSYSGRVAEAFF. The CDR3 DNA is TGTGCCAGCAGTTACTCAGGGAGAGTCGCTGAAGCTTTCTTT.

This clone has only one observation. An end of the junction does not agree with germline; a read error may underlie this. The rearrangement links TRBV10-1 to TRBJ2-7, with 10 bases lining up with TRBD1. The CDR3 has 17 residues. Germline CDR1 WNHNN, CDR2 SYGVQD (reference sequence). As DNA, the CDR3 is TGCGCCAGCAGTAGTCCAACCCCGGGACAGGGGTCCTCCGAGCAGTACTTC. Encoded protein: CASSSPTPGQGSSEQYF.

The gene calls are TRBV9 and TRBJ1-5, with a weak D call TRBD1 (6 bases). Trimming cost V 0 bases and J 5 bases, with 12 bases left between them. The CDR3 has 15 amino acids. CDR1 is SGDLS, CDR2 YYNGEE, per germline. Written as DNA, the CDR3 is TGTGCCAGCAGCGTAGATGGGACAAATTATCAGCCCCAGCATTTT. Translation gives CASSVDGTNYQPQHF.

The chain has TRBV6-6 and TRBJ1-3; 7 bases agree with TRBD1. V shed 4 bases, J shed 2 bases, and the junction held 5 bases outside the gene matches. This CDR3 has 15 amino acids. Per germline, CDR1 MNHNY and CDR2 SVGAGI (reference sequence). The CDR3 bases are TGTGCCAGCAGTTCCCAGACAGGGACTGGAAACACCATATATTTT. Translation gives CASSSQTGTGNTIYF.

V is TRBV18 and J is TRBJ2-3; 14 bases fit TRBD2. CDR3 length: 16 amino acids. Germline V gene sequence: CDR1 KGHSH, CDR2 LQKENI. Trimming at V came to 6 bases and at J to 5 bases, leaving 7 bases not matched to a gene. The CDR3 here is CASSPVGLAGVDTQYF. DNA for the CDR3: TGTGCCAGCTCGCCCGTGGGACTAGCGGGGGTAGATACGCAGTATTTT.

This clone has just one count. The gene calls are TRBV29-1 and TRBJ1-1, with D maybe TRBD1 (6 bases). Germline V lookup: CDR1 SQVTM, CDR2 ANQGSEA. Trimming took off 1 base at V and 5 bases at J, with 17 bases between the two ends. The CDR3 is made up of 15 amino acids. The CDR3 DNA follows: TGCAGCGTTGAAGGCGCACAGGGAGGGAGAACTGAAGCTTTCTTT. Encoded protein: CSVEGAQGGRTEAFF.

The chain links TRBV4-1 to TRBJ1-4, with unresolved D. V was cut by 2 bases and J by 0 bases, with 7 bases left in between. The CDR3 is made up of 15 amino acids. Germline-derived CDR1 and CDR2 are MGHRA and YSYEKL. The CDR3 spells CASSQLPATNEKLFF. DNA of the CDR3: TGCGCCAGCAGCCAACTCCCTGCAACTAATGAAAAACTGTTTTTT.